The 32 T cell receptor beta chains listed next were all sequenced from one sample in a study of radiotherapy plus CTLA-4 blockade in lung cancer. The table came from immunoSEQ multiplex PCR; TCRdb's copy has only in-frame clones and leaves some out. The data contain 40,000 to 50,000 clones, around 83% of them seen just once; the ten biggest clones take up 2.5% to 3.5%. Sequenced material: peripheral blood, taken from a patient treated with radiotherapy plus ipilimumab. Every receptor here comes from a human donor with non-small cell lung cancer who had stable disease on radiotherapy plus ipilimumab.

This chain links TRBV19 with TRBJ2-5; the D is unclear. This CDR3 spans 14 amino acids. CDR1 is LNHDA, CDR2 SQIVND, per germline (reference sequence). V was trimmed by 3 bases and J by 5 bases, leaving 13 bases between them. The CDR3 loop reads CASSIRSREETQYF. CDR3 in DNA: TGTGCCAGTAGTATCCGATCCCGAGAGGAGACCCAGTACTTC.

The chain joins TRBV19 to TRBJ2-7; possibly TRBD1 for D (6 bases). This CDR3 spans 14 amino acids. Germline CDR1 reads LNHDA; CDR2 reads SQIVND (reference sequence). The V and J ends lost 3 bases and 0 bases respectively, with 9 bases between them. The CDR3 sequence: CASSMDRNSYEQYF. As DNA, the CDR3 is TGTGCCAGTAGTATGGACAGAAACTCCTACGAGCAGTACTTC.

A single count supports this clone. V usage is TRBV28 and J usage is TRBJ2-7, with a weak D call TRBD1 (6 bases). There are 14 residues in the CDR3. V lost 7 bases to trimming and J lost 4 bases, with 17 bases between them. Per the germline V gene, CDR1 is MDHEN and CDR2 is SYDVKM. The CDR3 loop reads CASTLGGIGYEQYF. The CDR3 nucleotides are TGTGCCAGCACTCTAGGGGGAATAGGGTACGAGCAGTACTTC.

This clone occurred once. V gene TRBV18 combines with J gene TRBJ2-5; TRBD1 matches 9 bases. Near its end, the DNA agrees better with TRBJ2-7, so the J call may be wrong. This CDR3 contains 16 residues. Germline V lookup: CDR1 KGHSH, CDR2 LQKENI. CDR3 amino acids: CASSPPNRGQAYEQYF. The CDR3 DNA sequence: TGTGCCAGCTCACCACCTAACAGGGGGCAAGCCTACGAGCAGTACTTC.

V and J are TRBV7-2 and TRBJ1-2, with 7 bases aligning to TRBD1. The V gene end was trimmed by 2 bases and the J gene end by 4 bases; junction bases not matched to a gene: 4. CDR1 and CDR2 from the germline V gene are SGHTA and FQGNSA. This CDR3 is built from 14 residues. CDR3 nucleotide sequence: TGTGCCAGCAGCTTAAATGCAGGGGGCTATGGCTACACCTTC. Residues: CASSLNAGGYGYTF.

V is TRBV19 and J is TRBJ2-1; tentative D call: TRBD2 (7 bases). Between the trimmed V and J ends, which lost 5 bases and 5 bases, there was a span of 19 bases. From germline, CDR1 is LNHDA and CDR2 SQIVND (reference sequence). The CDR3 loop spans 16 amino acids. The CDR3 DNA reads as TGTGCCAGTAGTTCTGGAGGGGGGGGACGGAACAATGAGCAGTTCTTC. This translates into CASSSGGGGRNNEQFF.

Only a few counts were recorded for this clone. The V and J genes are TRBV30 and TRBJ1-2, with D uncertain. The CDR3 loop spans 13 amino acids. The germline V gene encodes CDR1 GTSNPN and CDR2 SVGIG (reference sequence). Deletions cut 2 bases from V and 2 bases from J, with 9 bases between. The CDR3 DNA sequence: TGTGCCTGGAGTCGCCGAGCAAACTATGGCTACACCTTC. Encoded protein: CAWSRRANYGYTF.

This chain joins TRBV2 and TRBJ1-5; no reliable D call. This CDR3 region has 13 residues. Trimming cost V 2 bases and J 8 bases, with 10 bases left between them. CDR1 is SNHLY, CDR2 FYNNEI, per germline. The CDR3 region has the DNA TGTGCCAGCAGTGAATGGGAGGAGGAGCCCCAGCATTTT. Translating it yields CASSEWEEEPQHF.

V and J are TRBV5-4 and TRBJ2-7, with a tentative D call TRBD1 (7 bases). Germline CDR1 is SGHNT and CDR2 is YYREEE (reference sequence). V lost 3 bases, J lost 7 bases, and 20 bases lay in between. The CDR3 runs 15 residues. As DNA, the CDR3 is TGTGCCAGCAGCTGGACGACAGGGAGGCCTACGGAGCAGTACTTC. Its protein product is CASSWTTGRPTEQYF.

The rearrangement joins TRBV10-3 to TRBJ2-1; 11 positions match TRBD2. CDR1 and CDR2 from the germline V gene are ENHRY and SYGVKD. This CDR3 contains 18 residues. The junction had 15 bases not matched to a gene; V was cut back by 5 bases and J by 6 bases. The CDR3 protein is CAISKGLAGLGNLNEQFF. The CDR3 nucleotides are TGTGCCATCAGTAAAGGACTAGCGGGTTTGGGAAATCTCAATGAGCAGTTCTTC.

The V call is TRBV30, the J call TRBJ2-7, with D possibly being TRBD2 (5 bases). Germline V lookup: CDR1 GTSNPN, CDR2 SVGIG (reference sequence). V was pared by 3 bases and J by 5 bases, with 11 bases between. The CDR3 covers 12 residues. CDR3 sequence: CAWRSSGHEQYF. In nucleotides, the CDR3 is TGTGCCTGGAGAAGCAGCGGCCACGAGCAGTACTTC.

The chain employs TRBV5-1 and TRBJ1-5; D is undetermined. Germline CDR1 reads SGHRS; CDR2 reads YFSETQ. The CDR3 is 13 amino acids. The V end was cut by 0 bases, the J end by 11 bases, with 12 bases between. The CDR3 is CASSLEPRGAQHF. The CDR3 DNA follows: TGCGCCAGCAGCTTGGAACCACGCGGGGCCCAGCATTTT.

V usage is TRBV7-8 and J usage is TRBJ2-7, with a weak D call TRBD1 (5 bases). V was clipped by 3 bases and J by 3 bases, with 24 bases between them. CDR1 and CDR2 from the germline V gene are SGHVS and FQNEAQ. This CDR3 is built from 18 residues. CDR3 coding DNA: TGTGCCAGCAGCTTTCGGATAGTTCGGCAGGGCTCCCTCTACGAGCAGTACTTC. It yields the protein CASSFRIVRQGSLYEQYF.

V is TRBV23-1 and J is TRBJ2-7; 10 bases are a match to TRBD1. TRBV23-1 is marked as an open reading frame, function uncertain. Germline trimming cut 8 bases from V and 2 bases from J; bases unmatched to any gene: 9. The CDR3 is 15 amino acids. CDR3 nucleotide sequence: TGCGCCAGCGGTGAAGGGACAGGGGATACCTACGAGCAGTACTTC. This sequence encodes CASGEGTGDTYEQYF.

The rearrangement uses TRBV6-6 and TRBJ2-3; 9 nucleotides agree with TRBD2. The CDR3 sequence is 15 residues long. V lost 7 bases to trimming and J lost 1 base; unmatched junction nucleotides: 6. Germline V lookup: CDR1 MNHNY, CDR2 SVGAGI (reference sequence). The CDR3 protein is CASTLVAGGTDTQYF. In DNA, the CDR3 is TGTGCCAGCACTCTGGTAGCGGGAGGCACAGATACGCAGTATTTT.

J is TRBJ2-7 and V is TRBV2, with 7 bases identical to TRBD1. Trimming took 4 bases from V and 1 from J; bases not matched to a gene: 4. Germline CDR1 and CDR2: SNHLY and FYNNEI. The CDR3 contains 14 residues. CDR3 amino acids: CASSGGGRSYEQYF. The CDR3 DNA is TGTGCCAGCAGTGGAGGGGGCCGATCCTACGAGCAGTACTTC.

V is TRBV10-3 and J is TRBJ1-4; a possible D gene is TRBD1 (6 bases). The CDR3 length is 12 residues. CDR1 and CDR2 (germline): ENHRY, SYGVKD. Trimming took 10 bases from V and 6 from J, leaving 12 bases between them. CDR3 coding DNA: TGTGCCACCTGGGGGCCTGATGAAAAACTGTTTTTT. This encodes CATWGPDEKLFF.

This chain uses TRBV4-1 with TRBJ2-2; the D gene is possibly TRBD2 (6 bases). From germline, CDR1 is MGHRA and CDR2 YSYEKL. This CDR3 has 15 residues. The V and J ends lost 3 bases and 2 bases respectively, with 10 bases between them. The CDR3 region has the DNA TGCGCCAGCAGCCATGGGGGGAGTAACACCGGGGAGCTGTTTTTT. Translation gives CASSHGGSNTGELFF.

The chain links TRBV28 to TRBJ1-1; a possible D gene is TRBD1 (5 bases). Germline V gives CDR1 MDHEN, CDR2 SYDVKM. This CDR3 spans 16 amino acids. Deletions cut 6 bases from V and 5 bases from J, with 22 bases between. The CDR3 spells CASSTGGWGKGTEAFF. CDR3 DNA: TGTGCCAGCAGCACTGGGGGGTGGGGGAAGGGGACTGAAGCTTTCTTT.

The chain links TRBV2 to TRBJ2-1, with 11 nucleotides matching TRBD2. Trimming at V came to 4 bases and at J to 1 base, leaving 0 bases not matched to a gene. This CDR3 has 15 residues. Germline V lookup: CDR1 SNHLY, CDR2 FYNNEI. The CDR3 DNA reads as TGTGCCAGCAGTGGACTAGCGGGATCCTACAATGAGCAGTTCTTC. It is translated as CASSGLAGSYNEQFF.

This clone has only a few counts. The rearrangement links TRBV4-3 to TRBJ2-1; 8 bases agree with TRBD1. Germline V gives CDR1 LGHNA, CDR2 YSLEER. This CDR3 contains 18 residues. V lost 1 base, J lost 5 bases, and 13 bases stayed unmatched. CDR3: CASSQVNRGEGINNEQFF. The CDR3 DNA reads as TGCGCCAGCAGCCAAGTCAACAGGGGGGAAGGCATAAACAATGAGCAGTTCTTC.

This chain connects TRBV9 to TRBJ2-5; 15 bases align to TRBD2. The CDR3 consists of 16 residues. Trimming cost V 3 bases and J 4 bases; bases outside gene matches: 4. Germline CDR1 is SGDLS and CDR2 is YYNGEE. The CDR3 loop reads CASSASGLAGGETQYF. As DNA, the CDR3 is TGTGCCAGCAGCGCCTCGGGACTAGCGGGAGGAGAGACCCAGTACTTC.

The chain is built from TRBV5-6 and TRBJ2-2, with a weak D call TRBD2 (6 bases). Trimming pared 4 bases from V and 4 bases from J, leaving 17 bases between. The CDR3 contains 16 residues. Germline V gives CDR1 SGHDT, CDR2 YYEEEE. The CDR3, as DNA: TGTGCCAGCAGCCCCGGGATCGGGGGAGGCACCGGGGAGCTGTTTTTT. Amino acids: CASSPGIGGGTGELFF.

The rearrangement links TRBV7-2 to TRBJ2-5; 8 bases line up with TRBD2. Germline assignment: CDR1 SGHTA and CDR2 FQGNSA. The J segment lost 4 bases and the V segment lost 5 bases, leaving 6 bases of the junction unmatched. This CDR3 spans 14 amino acids. In DNA, the CDR3 is TGTGCCAGCAGCCAGGGACTAGTTGCAGAGACCCAGTACTTC. Its translation: CASSQGLVAETQYF.

The rearrangement uses TRBV7-2 and TRBJ2-1, with TRBD2 as a possible D gene (6 bases). Germline assignment: CDR1 SGHTA and CDR2 FQGNSA. The CDR3 spans 16 residues. Trimming took 5 bases from V and 9 from J, leaving 23 bases between them. The CDR3 DNA is TGTGCCAGCAGCCCCACCCTGTCCGGGAGTCGTGTTGAGCAGTTCTTC. Translating it yields CASSPTLSGSRVEQFF.

The rearrangement joins TRBV4-1 to TRBJ1-5; TRBD1 aligns across 7 bases. J was trimmed by 3 bases and V by 4 bases; bases with no gene match: 9. There are 16 residues in the CDR3. CDR1 is MGHRA and CDR2 is YSYEKL in the germline V gene. The CDR3 reads CASSLAGTAPNQPQHF. CDR3 in DNA: TGCGCCAGCAGCCTAGCCGGGACAGCGCCCAATCAGCCCCAGCATTTT.

The chain carries TRBV5-4 and TRBJ2-3; D gene unclear. The germline V gene has CDR1 SGHNT and CDR2 YYREEE (reference sequence). The CDR3 has 16 amino acids. V lost 2 bases to trimming and J lost 0 bases, with 13 bases between them. CDR3 nucleotide sequence: TGTGCCAGCAGCTTAAGACAACAAGCTAGCACAGATACGCAGTATTTT. This gives the protein CASSLRQQASTDTQYF.

This chain uses TRBV7-2 with TRBJ2-3; D is perhaps TRBD1 (5 bases). Germline V gene lookup returns CDR1 SGHTA and CDR2 FQGNSA. The length of the CDR3 is 12 residues. The V end was cut by 5 bases, the J end by 13 bases, with 16 bases between. The CDR3 here is CASSQGVYLEYF. The CDR3 region has the DNA TGTGCCAGCAGCCAAGGGGTCTATTTGGAGTATTTT.

This rearrangement joins TRBV9 to TRBJ2-5, with a possible D match to TRBD1 (5 bases). CDR1 SGDLS and CDR2 YYNGEE come from the germline V gene. CDR3 length: 16 residues. V gave up 0 bases and J gave up 4 bases, with 16 bases separating them. The CDR3 is CASSVASQQDRETQYF. The CDR3 nucleotides read TGTGCCAGCAGCGTAGCTAGTCAACAGGATAGAGAGACCCAGTACTTC.

The chain joins TRBV28 to TRBJ1-4; D might be TRBD1 (6 bases). Germline values: CDR1 MDHEN, CDR2 SYDVKM. Trimming stripped 8 bases from V and 6 bases from J, with 10 bases between. The CDR3 extends over 12 amino acids. The CDR3 DNA follows: TGTGCCAGCGGGGGGGGCGATGAAAAACTGTTTTTT. This gives the protein CASGGGDEKLFF.

V gene TRBV6-4 combines with J gene TRBJ1-4; 8 bases are shared with TRBD1. Germline V CDR1 and CDR2: MRHNA, SNTAGT. J gave up 3 bases and V 3 bases, and 3 bases lay outside the gene matches. The CDR3 length is 15 residues. CDR3 sequence reads: CASSEATGANEKLFF. In DNA form, the CDR3 reads TGTGCCAGCAGTGAGGCGACAGGGGCTAATGAAAAACTGTTTTTT.

V and J are TRBV5-4 and TRBJ2-1; 14 nucleotides line up with TRBD2. This CDR3 contains 15 residues. The V gene's germline CDR1 is SGHNT and CDR2 YYREEE (reference sequence). V lost 3 bases, J lost 8 bases, and 4 bases stayed unmatched. The DNA for the CDR3 is TGTGCCAGCAGCTCGGGACTAGCGGGAGCCTATGAGCAGTTCTTC. Translating gives CASSSGLAGAYEQFF. The whole variable domain, remainder taken from reference TRBV5-4 and TRBJ2-1, is ETGVTQSPTHLIKTRGQQVTLRCSSQSGHNTVSWYQQALGQGPQFIFQYYREEENGRGNFPPRFSGLQFPNYSSELNVNALELDDSALYLCASSSGLAGAYEQFFGPGTRLTVL.